This T cell receptor beta chain was found in a study of identical twins. There are 15 residues in the CDR3. V shed 3 bases, J shed 4 bases, and the junction held 7 bases outside the gene matches. In TCRdb, the 5' RACE reads were re-called with MiXCR into one record per CDR3 protein. The data contain a few hundred thousand distinct CDR3 sequences, approximately 24% of them singletons. The sample also formed part of further work on T cells expressing NK-cell markers. That work states: Several of the experiments relied on an anti-gamma-delta TCR antibody so that only alpha-beta TCR T cells were sorted. Uncertainty persisted over the HCMV specificity of expanded NKG2C+ T cell clones.

J is TRBJ2-7 and V is TRBV12-3 or TRBV12-4, with 9 bases lining up with TRBD1. Sequencing was done on a sample of CD4+ T cells sorted from blood. The source is a young woman in good health. In DNA form, the CDR3 reads TGTGCCAGCAGTTTGAGTAACAGGGGGCCTTACGAGCAGTACTTC. Encoded protein: CASSLSNRGPYEQYF.